The entry below describes one T cell receptor (beta chain). Its antigen specificity is not known. Per-base quality was not reported, and no clone a single base away is much larger than it. Using the deep immunoSEQ assay, TCR CDR3 regions were amplified from genomic DNA by multiplex PCR. For each cell subset, the extracted genomic DNA was distributed evenly across all wells of several immunoSEQ 96-well plates, and each plate served as one replicate. For sorted subsets, each replicate PCR was loaded with 150 to 250 ng genomic DNA, equivalent to 30,000 or so T cell genomes. The purified libraries were quantified using a Qubit 3.0 fluorometer, sized with a Bioanalyzer 2100, and then quantified again using the KAPA Library Quantification kit. A separate single-read 150-cycle Illumina NextSeq 550 flow cell was used to sequence each immunoSEQ 96-well plate. On the study's bioinformatics: Because the immunoSEQ output held only junctional sequences and lacked quality scores, the filtering could not match the filtering applied to full-length reads. Sequences were annotated with PyIR, a Python wrapper for IgBLAST v1.9, and V/J genes and CDR3 were assigned using IMGT germline references. Reads were removed for weak V/J assignments (E-value above 1e-6), missing CDR3, stop codons, out-of-frame junctions, or ambiguous translated residues. A V3J clonotype was defined by an identical inferred V gene, J gene, and CDR3 amino acid sequence. To compute the percentage overlap between repertoires, the number of shared unique clonotypes was divided by the size of the smaller repertoire. Richness of each repertoire was evaluated using RTK rarefaction, the Chao1 estimator, and Recon v2.1 estimates of unobserved clonotypes. Generation probabilities for all TCRbeta clonotypes obtained by the gDNA method from a handful of donors were computed using OLGA. The clones in this table, taken by TCRdb from immuneACCESS, are in-frame only. Not every clone is retained; where verified, under half of the shortfall comes from an unresolved V gene, and the cause of the rest is unknown. D and trimming were read from the DNA, whereas the V and J calls and clone size are those reported in that table. This sample has about 2.2 million clones in its table, and roughly 95% of those were observed once. The ten most abundant clones make up about 1.6% of the sample.

The data derive from a study of shared clonotypes between healthy human individuals (dated by TCRdb to 2020 to 2022). Describing the broader study: The cohort comprised a couple of women and three men aged 18 to 49 years. For each donor, CD4 naive and CD4 memory were each run on three plates, CD8 naive on two plates, and CD8 memory on one plate. Different laboratories and diverse techniques were used to prepare libraries and sequence TCR repertoires, to increase sequencing depth and limit assay-specific biases. Between about 0.85 and 9.5 billion PBMCs per donor were obtained by leukapheresis. To estimate repertoire size and how much clonotypes are shared between individuals, the study performed deep sequencing of blood TCR repertoires from roughly five healthy adults.

Findings and caveats that apply to the study as a whole: Clonotypes shared by all four sorted-subset donors showed higher generation probabilities than non-shared clonotypes. Even with the large sequencing depth, rarefaction of the sorted-subset datasets indicated that sequencing was incomplete. The small number of donors limited the genetic and exposure-history diversity represented. Estimated clonotype richness was generally larger for naive than for memory subsets. Sharing across several donors was observed for about 5% of naive CD4, over 3% of naive CD8, roughly 2.3% of memory CD4, and around 0.4% of memory CD8 clonotypes. Sampling was limited to blood, and TCR repertoires in tissue likely differ from TCR repertoires in blood. Pairwise subsampling indicated that sequencing depth was expected to affect the degree of clonotype sharing among donors.

CD8 naive samples were obtained by positive selection for CCR7 among CD45RO-negative cells, yielding a CD45RA+CCR7+ population from which TemRA cells were excluded. Donors were healthy HIV-negative adults with no recently reported acute infections or vaccinations. Only Caucasian adults living in Nashville, Tennessee, USA were represented among the donors. Blood was obtained by leukapheresis, after which PBMCs were separated by Ficoll-Histopaque density gradient centrifugation and cryopreserved in liquid nitrogen vapor phase. Purity and quantity of every magnetically sorted T cell population were checked by analytical flow cytometry. From each sorted fraction, genomic DNA was isolated and quantified by UV absorbance on a Nanodrop 2000c. This clonotype was sampled from a man younger than 35 in good health. Some clones in this sample may be carry-over from other donors' samples. Sequencing was done on a sample of naive CD8+ T cells from PBMCs. What this sample's cell subset or site label stands for: CD45RA+CCR7+.

The nucleotide sequence reads as follows: TGTGCCAGCAGCTTAGGGGTAGCGGGAGGGCCGATTGAGCAGTTCTTC. Its product reads: CASSLGVAGGPIEQFF. The chain links TRBV7-6 with TRBJ2-1; a stretch of 11 junction bases matches TRBD2. Inclusive of the bounding cysteine and phenylalanine, the CDR3 is 16 residues long. Left in the record is the CDR3 DNA by itself, 48 bases read in frame from the first base. CDR1 and CDR2 (SGHVS, FNYEAQ) derive from the germline V gene. V trim: 1 base; J trim: 9 bases; unmatched bases: 8.